Below are 14 T cell receptor beta chains sequenced from a single sample in a study of T cells after yellow fever vaccination. TCRdb passed the 5' RACE reads through MiXCR, listing each CDR3 protein once. Found here are about 360,000 distinct CDR3 sequences, under 7.5% of them singletons; the top ten hold over 14%. The specimen comprised PBMCs, sampled 5 days after the yellow fever booster vaccination. Receptor source: a man between 25 and 39 years old who received the YFV17D yellow fever vaccine.

This clonotype was seen more than once but under ten times. The chain recombines TRBV15 with TRBJ2-1, with TRBD2 as a possible D gene (6 bases). Looked up from germline, CDR1 is LNHNV and CDR2 is YYDKDF (reference sequence). The CDR3 is made up of 16 amino acids. Trimming removed 0 bases from V and 6 bases from J, with 15 bases in between. DNA for the CDR3: TGTGCCACCAGCAGAGATGGAACTAGCCCATCCAATGAGCAGTTCTTC. This sequence encodes CATSRDGTSPSNEQFF. Based on the CDR3 plus reference TRBV15 and TRBJ2-1, the full variable domain is DAMVIQNPRYQVTQFGKPVTLSCSQTLNHNVMYWYQQKSSQAPKLLFHYYDKDFNNEADTPDNFQSRRPNTSFCFLDIRSPGLGDTAMYLCATSRDGTSPSNEQFFGPGTRLTVL.

To note about this clonotype: This may arise from a read error, as a much more abundant clone is one base away. The V call is TRBV11-2, the J call TRBJ2-1, with D perhaps given as TRBD1 or TRBD2 (5 bases each). The CDR3 extends over 14 amino acids. CDR1 is SGHAT and CDR2 is FQNNGV in the germline V gene. CDR3 amino acids: CASSRDQGFYEQSF. CDR3 nucleotides: TGTGCCAGCAGCAGGGACCAGGGATTCTATGAGCAGTCCTTC.

This clonotype has just a few counts. The chain has TRBV27 and TRBJ1-2; D might be TRBD1 (5 bases). Germline CDR1 is MNHEY and CDR2 is SMNVEV (reference sequence). The V end lost 8 bases, the J end lost 4 bases, and 14 bases lay between the germline ends. The CDR3 has 13 residues. The CDR3 bases are TGTGCCAGCGGACAACAGGTCTCCTATGGCTACACCTTC. Amino acid sequence: CASGQQVSYGYTF.

The chain has TRBV20-1 and TRBJ2-2, with 12 nucleotides matching TRBD2. CDR3 length: 14 amino acids. With 4 bases clipped from V and 6 bases from J, the junction kept 3 bases outside the gene matches. Germline lookup yields CDR1 DFQATT and CDR2 SNEGSKA (reference sequence). The CDR3 region is CSAKLAGGPGELFF. In DNA, the CDR3 is TGCAGTGCTAAACTAGCGGGAGGACCCGGGGAGCTGTTTTTT.

As concerns this clonotype: The junction and the germline gene differ at one end; a read error may be behind it. Here the CDR3 DNA reads TGCAGCGTTCTCCCCGGGGAGACCAAGTACTTC. It codes for CSVLPGETKYF. The chain uses TRBV29-1 and TRBJ2-5; the D gene is possibly TRBD2 (5 bases). Germline-derived CDR1 and CDR2 are SQVTM and ANQGSEA. The CDR3 is made up of 11 amino acids.

There are many counts of this clonotype. The gene calls are TRBV29-1 and TRBJ2-2, with 8 bases lining up with TRBD2. This CDR3 has 13 amino acids. The germline CDR1 and CDR2 sequences are SQVTM and ANQGSEA. CDR3 amino acids: CSGGAGKTGELFF. The CDR3 DNA sequence: TGCTCCGGGGGGGCAGGGAAGACCGGGGAGCTGTTTTTT.

V is TRBV4-3 and J is TRBJ1-6; weak D call: TRBD1 (6 bases). The CDR3 is made up of 18 amino acids. V dropped 0 bases and J dropped 6 bases, with 18 bases sitting between them. CDR1 is LGHNA, CDR2 YSLEER, per germline. CDR3 DNA: TGCGCCAGCAGCCAAGATGTCGGGGGGGCGCGCGGTAATTCACCCCTCCACTTT. Encoded protein: CASSQDVGGARGNSPLHF.

Turning to this clonotype: A much larger clone differs by one base, so this may be a read error. The rearrangement links TRBV29-1 to TRBJ2-3; D uncertain. The CDR3 has 12 residues. Per germline, CDR1 SQVTM and CDR2 ANQGSEA. The CDR3 loop reads CTVGPSTDTQYF. CDR3 nucleotides: TGCACCGTTGGACCCAGCACAGATACGCAGTATTTT.

The genes are TRBV27 and TRBJ2-7; D ambiguous. From germline, CDR1 is MNHEY and CDR2 SMNVEV (reference sequence). V lost 0 bases, J lost 1 base, and 10 bases lay in between. CDR3 length: 15 residues. Written as DNA, the CDR3 is TGTGCCAGCAGTTTATCCCCTCAATCGTCCTACGAGCAGTACTTC. Translating gives CASSLSPQSSYEQYF.

This clonotype was counted at least ten times. The chain employs TRBV5-1 and TRBJ2-7; the D gene is possibly TRBD1 (6 bases). This CDR3 has 12 amino acids. V was pared by 5 bases and J by 3 bases, with 9 bases between. In germline, CDR1 is SGHRS, CDR2 YFSETQ. Here the CDR3 DNA reads TGCGCCAGCAGGTCGGACAGCTACGAGCAGTACTTC. This codes for CASRSDSYEQYF.

The V call is TRBV20-1, the J call TRBJ2-7; 7 nucleotides line up with TRBD2. Germline V lookup: CDR1 DFQATT, CDR2 SNEGSKA (reference sequence). The CDR3 is made up of 13 amino acids. Losses at the gene ends were 8 bases for V and 4 bases for J; bases not matched to a gene: 11. CDR3 DNA: TGCAGTACCGGGAGGCCCACAAGATACGAGCAGTACTTC. Protein product: CSTGRPTRYEQYF.

The rearrangement links TRBV12-3 or TRBV12-4 to TRBJ2-1; D is ambiguous. The CDR3 runs to 12 residues. V was trimmed by 8 bases and J by 7 bases, leaving 12 bases between them. For the CDR3, the DNA is TGTGCCAGCTTTCTAGGACGGAATGAGCAGTTCTTC. It codes for CASFLGRNEQFF.

In its sample, this clonotype was seen many times. This chain joins TRBV7-2 and TRBJ2-7; 7 bases agree with TRBD2. Germline loops: CDR1 SGHTA, CDR2 FQGNSA. After removal of 0 bases from V and 3 bases from J, the junction contained 8 bases not matched to a gene. The CDR3 runs 16 residues. CDR3 sequence: CASSLAGGRSYYEQYF. Here the CDR3 DNA reads TGTGCCAGCAGCTTAGCGGGAGGGAGGTCTTACTACGAGCAGTACTTC.

This clonotype appeared many times. The chain employs TRBV20-1 and TRBJ2-6; D remains ambiguous. Trimming stripped 1 base from V and 1 base from J, with 2 bases between. The CDR3 runs to 13 residues. CDR1 and CDR2 (germline): DFQATT, SNEGSKA (reference sequence). The chain's CDR3 is CSARVSGANVLTF. The CDR3 bases are TGCAGTGCTAGAGTGTCTGGGGCCAACGTCCTGACTTTC.